This TCR beta chain came from a study of blood T cell repertoires in COVID-19. The wider study: Collection of acute and convalescent COVID-19 samples took place in the United States, Italy and Spain. In each case, the material was cDNA or gDNA derived from T cells, B-cell-depleted T cells, or PBMCs.

Two negative PCRs, clearance, or symptom resolution characterized the recovered Cohort 3 donors. In germline, CDR1 is MGHRA, CDR2 YSYEKL. This CDR3 has 16 amino acids. On this clone itself: A read error may produce the germline difference seen at one junction end.

How the authors handled the data: Amplification with reference gene primers provided the estimates of nucleated cell counts. Profiling relied on immunoSEQ multiplex PCR, and the TCRdb table lists in-frame clones only, not all of them. Clonal size and the V and J genes are those of that table, whereas D and trimming came from the DNA. The table includes 190,000 or so clones, roughly 90% detected once. The chain joins TRBV4-1 to TRBJ2-1; 10 bases are a match to TRBD2. Sample: PBMCs or T cells enriched from blood (not recorded which). This receptor was obtained from a woman aged 18-29 years who had recovered from COVID-19. Written as DNA, the CDR3 is TGCGCCAGCAGCCAAGCCCGGACTAGCGGTGGGGGGCTCCCGCTCTTC. This sequence encodes CASSQARTSGGGLPLF.